One and the same sample provided the 28 T cell receptor beta chains below, sequenced in a study of CD8 T cells in Susac syndrome. RNA amounts of roughly 0.45 to 1 ug underwent reverse transcription with random hexamers. TCRdb redid the calling of the immunoSEQ multiplex PCR reads with MiXCR, one entry per CDR3 protein. This sample has about 130,000 distinct CDR3 sequences, with approximately 96% found just once. Material for sequencing was CD8+ T cells from PBMCs. The source is a human donor with Susac syndrome.

The chain combines TRBV7-9 with TRBJ1-2; 7 nucleotides align to TRBD1. V lost 5 bases and J lost 8; bases outside the gene matches: 8. The CDR3 is 13 amino acids. The germline gives CDR1 SEHNR, CDR2 FQNEAQ (reference sequence). CDR3 amino acids: CASSPGGLWGYTF. CDR3 bases: TGTGCCAGCAGCCCAGGGGGGCTGTGGGGCTACACCTTC.

The chain uses TRBV3-1 and TRBJ1-2; D is uncertain. Germline CDR1 and CDR2: LGHDT and YNNKEL (reference sequence). Trimming stripped 1 base from V and 4 bases from J, with 10 bases between. This CDR3 is built from 14 residues. The CDR3 region is CASSQVRSPYGYTF. CDR3 DNA sequence: TGTGCCAGCAGCCAAGTTCGATCTCCCTATGGCTACACCTTC.

V usage is TRBV20-1 and J usage is TRBJ2-7; D uncertain. The germline gives CDR1 DFQATT, CDR2 SNEGSKA (reference sequence). This CDR3 region has 14 residues. In DNA, the CDR3 is TGCAGCGGTCAACCCCCCAACTTTCTTTACGAGCAGTACTTC. Protein sequence: CSGQPPNFLYEQYF.

This chain connects TRBV20-1 to TRBJ2-1; 9 bases line up with TRBD2. The CDR3 covers 14 residues. CDR1 is DFQATT and CDR2 is SNEGSKA in the germline V gene (reference sequence). The ends lost 6 bases at V and 1 base at J; junction bases unmatched: 4. The CDR3 DNA is TGCAGTGCCAAAACTAGCGGGTCCTACAATGAGCAGTTCTTC. This codes for CSAKTSGSYNEQFF.

This chain uses TRBV7-9 with TRBJ2-7; weak D call: TRBD2 (5 bases). The germline V gene has CDR1 SEHNR and CDR2 FQNEAQ (reference sequence). Trimming took 8 bases from V and 4 from J, leaving 18 bases between them. This CDR3 has 14 amino acids. The CDR3 sequence: CASLNGGGKYEQYF. DNA for the CDR3: TGTGCCAGCCTAAATGGAGGTGGAAAATACGAGCAGTACTTC.

The J gene is TRBJ2-3, the V gene TRBV12-3 or TRBV12-4; maybe TRBD2 (5 bases). Trimming removed 3 bases at V and 2 bases at J, with 9 bases between. There are 14 residues in the CDR3. CDR3 amino acids: CASSLAEATDTQYF. DNA for the CDR3: TGTGCCAGCAGTTTGGCGGAGGCCACAGATACGCAGTATTTT.

The V call is TRBV24-1, the J call TRBJ2-1, with TRBD2 matching 13 bases. J was trimmed by 5 bases and V by 5 bases; bases with no gene match: 5. CDR1 KGHDR and CDR2 SFDVKD come from the germline V gene. There are 16 residues in the CDR3. The CDR3 DNA reads TGTGCCACCAGTGCCCAGGGACTAGCGGGGAACAATGAGCAGTTCTTC. Translating gives CATSAQGLAGNNEQFF.

CDR3 nucleotide sequence: TGCAGTGTTAGCGGGCAGAACTCCTACGAGCAGTACTTC. Translated: CSVSGQNSYEQYF. The rearrangement links TRBV20-1 to TRBJ2-7; TRBD2 aligns across 7 bases. Looked up from germline, CDR1 is DFQATT and CDR2 is SNEGSKA (reference sequence). Trimming cost V 7 bases and J 0 bases; bases outside gene matches: 6. The CDR3 contains 13 residues.

The chain employs TRBV12-3 or TRBV12-4 and TRBJ2-1, with 9 bases fitting TRBD2. This CDR3 spans 17 amino acids. J gave up 6 bases and V 1 base, and 10 bases lay outside the gene matches. Written as DNA, the CDR3 is TGTGCCAGCAGTTTAGTCCCTGGACTAGCGTCTATCAATGAGCAGTTCTTC. This sequence encodes CASSLVPGLASINEQFF.

The rearrangement uses TRBV2 and TRBJ1-6; D may be TRBD1 (5 bases). V lost 5 bases and J 10 bases, leaving 18 bases between the germline ends. This CDR3 is built from 15 residues. Per germline, CDR1 SNHLY and CDR2 FYNNEI. This chain's CDR3 is CASSYTGRMRSPLHF. The CDR3 nucleotides are TGTGCCAGCAGTTATACAGGAAGAATGAGGTCACCCCTCCACTTT. The entire variable domain, with the rest obtained from reference TRBV2 and TRBJ1-6, is as follows: EPEVTQTPSHQVTQMGQEVILRCVPISNHLYFYWYRQILGQKVEFLVSFYNNEISEKSEIFDDQFSVERPDGSNFTLKIRSTKLEDSAMYFCASSYTGRMRSPLHFGNGTRLTVT.

J is TRBJ1-2 and V is TRBV6-5, with a tentative D call TRBD1 (6 bases). CDR1 and CDR2 from the germline V gene are MNHEY and SVGAGI. The CDR3 loop spans 14 amino acids. Trimming took 2 bases from V and 2 from J, leaving 9 bases between them. The CDR3 coding sequence is TGTGCCAGCAGTTACGCGGGGGCGAACTATGGCTACACCTTC. Protein product: CASSYAGANYGYTF.

The sample holds one count of this clonotype. The V gene is TRBV12-3 or TRBV12-4, the J gene TRBJ2-7, with TRBD2 identical over 7 bases. The CDR3 loop spans 16 amino acids. Trimming cost V 9 bases and J 2 bases; bases outside gene matches: 16. The CDR3, as DNA: TGTGCCAGTTCAGTTGCGGCGGGGGTCGGGCCCTACGAGCAGTACTTC. It encodes CASSVAAGVGPYEQYF.

The rearrangement links TRBV28 to TRBJ2-2; possible D gene TRBD1, 6 bases. This CDR3 contains 15 residues. Per germline, CDR1 MDHEN and CDR2 SYDVKM. The V end was cut by 7 bases, the J end by 4 bases, with 16 bases between. As DNA, the CDR3 is TGTGCCAGCAACCCCAGGGGCCCAGGCACCGGGGAGCTGTTTTTT. Translated, it gives CASNPRGPGTGELFF.

J is TRBJ2-6 and V is TRBV2, with 10 bases identical to TRBD1. The CDR3 is made up of 17 amino acids. Trimming cost V 1 base and J 0 bases; bases outside gene matches: 0. Germline V CDR1 and CDR2: SNHLY, FYNNEI. CDR3 region: CASSEGDRGSGANVLTF. The CDR3 DNA reads as TGTGCCAGCAGTGAAGGGGACAGGGGCTCTGGGGCCAACGTCCTGACTTTC. Drawing the rest from reference TRBV2 and TRBJ2-6, the complete variable domain is EPEVTQTPSHQVTQMGQEVILRCVPISNHLYFYWYRQILGQKVEFLVSFYNNEISEKSEIFDDQFSVERPDGSNFTLKIRSTKLEDSAMYFCASSEGDRGSGANVLTFGAGSRLTVL.

The V gene is TRBV9, the J gene TRBJ2-7; D is unclear. V was cut by 0 bases and J by 2 bases, with 12 bases left in between. Germline V gives CDR1 SGDLS, CDR2 YYNGEE. CDR3 length equals 15 residues. The CDR3 coding sequence is TGTGCCAGCAGCGTAGAGGAAATTGGGACCTACGAGCAGTACTTC. As protein: CASSVEEIGTYEQYF. Filled out from reference TRBV9 and TRBJ2-7, the complete variable domain reads DSGVTQTPKHLITATGQRVTLRCSPRSGDLSVYWYQQSLDQGLQFLIQYYNGEERAKGNILERFSAQQFPDLHSELNLSSLELGDSALYFCASSVEEIGTYEQYFGPGTRLTVT.

On this clonotype: The junction differs from germline at one of its ends, possibly a read error. This chain joins TRBV4-1 and TRBJ2-1; D is tentatively TRBD1 or TRBD2 (5 bases each). The CDR3 length is 12 residues. Germline V lookup: CDR1 MGHRA, CDR2 YSYEKL. CDR3 residues: CASSPPLGRVSF. The CDR3 region has the DNA TGCGCCAGCAGCCCGCCTTTGGGACGAGTTAGCTTC.

V gene TRBV6-4 combines with J gene TRBJ2-2; D is tentatively TRBD1 or TRBD2 (5 bases each). Trimming shortened V by 5 bases and J by 5 bases, and 9 bases separated the two germline ends. The CDR3 extends over 13 amino acids. Germline CDR1 is MRHNA and CDR2 is SNTAGT. DNA for the CDR3: TGTGCCAGCAGTCCAGGGACGACCGGGGAGCTGTTTTTT. This sequence encodes CASSPGTTGELFF.

This chain links TRBV7-2 with TRBJ2-3, with D unresolved. CDR1 is SGHTA and CDR2 is FQGNSA in the germline V gene. With 0 bases removed from V and 2 bases from J, the gap between germline ends came to 9 bases. This CDR3 has 15 residues. The CDR3 region is CASSLAASATDTQYF. The CDR3 DNA follows: TGTGCCAGCAGCTTAGCAGCTTCCGCCACAGATACGCAGTATTTT.

This chain uses TRBV3-1 with TRBJ1-2, with 7 bases fitting TRBD1. With 1 base clipped from V and 4 bases from J, the junction kept 3 bases outside the gene matches. Germline CDR1 reads LGHDT; CDR2 reads YNNKEL (reference sequence). The CDR3 consists of 14 residues. CDR3: CASSQVRGAYGYTF. CDR3 bases: TGTGCCAGCAGCCAAGTCAGGGGGGCCTATGGCTACACCTTC. The full variable domain, in which reference TRBV3-1 and TRBJ1-2 provide the parts outside the CDR3, is DTAVSQTPKYLVTQMGNDKSIKCEQNLGHDTMYWYKQDSKKFLKIMFSYNNKELIINETVPNRFSPKSPDKAHLNLHINSLELGDSAVYFCASSQVRGAYGYTFGSGTRLTVV.

J is TRBJ2-5 and V is TRBV5-6; 7 bases line up with TRBD2. J gave up 4 bases and V 2 bases, and 8 bases lay outside the gene matches. Germline V gives CDR1 SGHDT, CDR2 YYEEEE. CDR3 size: 15 residues. The CDR3 loop reads CASSFPGAGAETQYF. The CDR3 coding sequence is TGTGCCAGCAGCTTTCCAGGTGCGGGAGCAGAGACCCAGTACTTC.

V and J are TRBV7-2 and TRBJ1-2; possibly TRBD1 for D (5 bases). The ends were cut back, 1 base at V and 2 bases at J, with 11 bases in the middle. This CDR3 has 15 amino acids. Per germline, CDR1 SGHTA and CDR2 FQGNSA. The CDR3 here is CASSLGYGANYGYTF. The CDR3 DNA is TGTGCCAGCAGCTTAGGTTATGGGGCGAACTATGGCTACACCTTC.

CDR3 loop: CASSFHWGTGPTYSNQPQHF. CDR3 DNA: TGTGCCAGCAGTTTTCATTGGGGGACAGGGCCCACCTATAGCAATCAGCCCCAGCATTTT. The chain combines TRBV28 with TRBJ1-5, with 9 positions matching TRBD1. V lost 3 bases to trimming and J lost 0 bases; unmatched junction nucleotides: 15. Germline loops: CDR1 MDHEN, CDR2 SYDVKM. The CDR3 totals 20 residues.

V gene TRBV4-1 combines with J gene TRBJ2-7; 10 positions agree with TRBD1. Germline-derived CDR1 and CDR2 are MGHRA and YSYEKL. CDR3 length: 17 residues. Trimming took 1 base from V and 2 from J; bases not matched to a gene: 8. In DNA, the CDR3 is TGCGCCAGCAGCCAAGGTGAAACCGGGACAGGGGCCTACGAGCAGTACTTC. It is translated as CASSQGETGTGAYEQYF.

The genes are TRBV14 and TRBJ2-7; TRBD2 agrees at 8 bases. The CDR3 runs to 15 residues. The V gene end was trimmed by 8 bases and the J gene end by 7 bases; junction bases not matched to a gene: 16. Germline V gives CDR1 SGHDN, CDR2 FVKESK. In DNA, the CDR3 is TGTGCCAGCCGGCGTTCAGCGGGAGCGAGGGATGAGCAGTACTTC. This gives the protein CASRRSAGARDEQYF.

The chain couples TRBV20-1 to TRBJ1-5; unclear D gene. Germline lookup yields CDR1 DFQATT and CDR2 SNEGSKA (reference sequence). V lost 6 bases and J lost 8, with 14 bases in between. CDR3 length equals 12 residues. The CDR3 nucleotides read TGCAGTGCCAGGACGGGTCTCGAGCCCCAGCATTTT. Translation gives CSARTGLEPQHF.

V is TRBV3-1 and J is TRBJ1-2; 8 bases line up with TRBD1. The ends lost 4 bases at V and 7 bases at J; junction bases unmatched: 14. From germline, CDR1 is LGHDT and CDR2 YNNKEL (reference sequence). This CDR3 region has 16 residues. CDR3 nucleotides: TGTGCCAGCAGCCCCACTGGGGGGCAGGGGGCACGTGGCTACACCTTC. Its translation is CASSPTGGQGARGYTF. Looking up the rest from reference TRBV3-1 and TRBJ1-2 gives the full variable domain: DTAVSQTPKYLVTQMGNDKSIKCEQNLGHDTMYWYKQDSKKFLKIMFSYNNKELIINETVPNRFSPKSPDKAHLNLHINSLELGDSAVYFCASSPTGGQGARGYTFGSGTRLTVV.

The V call is TRBV7-2, the J call TRBJ2-7; 11 bases align to TRBD2. J was trimmed by 6 bases and V by 4 bases; bases with no gene match: 11. The V gene's germline CDR1 is SGHTA and CDR2 FQGNSA. This CDR3 contains 16 residues. CDR3 amino acids: CASSWVAGGRAVEQYF. The CDR3 DNA sequence: TGTGCCAGCAGCTGGGTAGCGGGAGGGAGGGCTGTCGAGCAGTACTTC.

This rearrangement joins TRBV7-9 to TRBJ2-4, with D possibly matching TRBD1 (5 bases). Germline V CDR1 and CDR2: SEHNR, FQNEAQ (reference sequence). The CDR3 loop spans 17 amino acids. V was pared by 6 bases and J by 3 bases, with 21 bases between. The CDR3 nucleotides are TGTGCCAGCAGAACCGCCCCTGACAGACCCGGCAAAAACATTCAGTACTTC. This encodes CASRTAPDRPGKNIQYF. The variable domain in full, completed from reference TRBV7-9 and TRBJ2-4, reads DTGVSQNPRHKITKRGQNVTFRCDPISEHNRLYWYRQTLGQGPEFLTYFQNEAQLEKSRLLSDRFSAERPKGSFSTLEIQRTEQGDSAMYLCASRTAPDRPGKNIQYFGAGTRLSVL.